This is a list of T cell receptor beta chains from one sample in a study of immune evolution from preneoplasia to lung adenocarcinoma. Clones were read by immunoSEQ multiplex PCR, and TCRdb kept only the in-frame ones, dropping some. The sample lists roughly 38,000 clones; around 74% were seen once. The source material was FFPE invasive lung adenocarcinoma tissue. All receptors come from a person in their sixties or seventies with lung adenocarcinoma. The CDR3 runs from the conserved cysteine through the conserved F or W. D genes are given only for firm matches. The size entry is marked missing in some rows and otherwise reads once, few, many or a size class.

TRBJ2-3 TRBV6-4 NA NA TGTGCCAGCAGTGACTCCGTCACAGATACGCAGTATTTT CASSDSVTDTQYF
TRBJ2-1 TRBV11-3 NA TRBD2 TGTGCCAGCAGCTGGACTAGCGGGAGCGATGAGCAGTTCTTC CASSWTSGSDEQFF
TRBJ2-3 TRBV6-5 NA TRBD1 TGTGCCAGCACCCCGGGACAGACAACAGATACGCAGTATTTT CASTPGQTTDTQYF
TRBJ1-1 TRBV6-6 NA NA TGTGCCAGCAGTTCCCCGTCGACGCGGGCTGAAGCTTTCTTT CASSSPSTRAEAFF
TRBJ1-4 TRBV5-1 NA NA TGCGCCAGCCGCCGAAGCGGGGGACCGAATGAAAAACTGTTTTTT CASRRSGGPNEKLFF
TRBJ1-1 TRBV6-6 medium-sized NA TGTGCCAGCAGGTCGACAGGCCCACACACTGAAGCTTTCTTT CASRSTGPHTEAFF
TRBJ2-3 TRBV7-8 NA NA TGTGCCAGCAGCTTAGCCCGTGCGGGAGTGAGGGGGGAGGGCACAGATACGCAGTATTTT CASSLARAGVRGEGTDTQYF
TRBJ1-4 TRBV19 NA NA TGTGCCAGTAGTAGGGCCGGGACGGAAAATGAAAAACTGTTTTTT CASSRAGTENEKLFF
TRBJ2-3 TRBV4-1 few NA TGCGCCAGCAGCCTTAAAACTGGGCCTAGCACAGATACGCAGTATTTT CASSLKTGPSTDTQYF
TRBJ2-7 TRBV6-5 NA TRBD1 TGTGCCAGCAGCACACAGGGGGCAATTTGGGACGAGCAGTACTTC CASSTQGAIWDEQYF
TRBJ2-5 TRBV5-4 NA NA TGTGCCAGCAGCATCATTTCCTTACAAGAGACCCAGTACTTC CASSIISLQETQYF
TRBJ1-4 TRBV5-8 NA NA TGTGCCAGCAGCCAAGATTTGCAGGCTGGTGAAAAACTGTTTTTT CASSQDLQAGEKLFF
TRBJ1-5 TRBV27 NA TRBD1 TGTGCCAGCAGTTCACAGGGGGCAAGGCAGCCCCAGCATTTT CASSSQGARQPQHF
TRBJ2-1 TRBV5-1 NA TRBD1 TGCGCCAGCACGGGACAGGGGATAGTGAATGAGCAGTTCTTC CASTGQGIVNEQFF
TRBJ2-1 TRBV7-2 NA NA TGTGCCAGCAGCTTTCCGGGTGGCTACAATGAGCAGTTCTTC CASSFPGGYNEQFF
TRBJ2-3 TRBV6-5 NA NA TGTGCCAGCATGAAGACAGATACGCAGTATTTT CASMKTDTQYF
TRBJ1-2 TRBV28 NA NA TGTGCCACCCTAGAGAGGGCTAACTATGGCTACACCTTC CATLERANYGYTF
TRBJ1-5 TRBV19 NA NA TGTGCCAGTAGTATAGTAGGGAGAGGTAGCAATCAGCCCCAGCATTTT CASSIVGRGSNQPQHF
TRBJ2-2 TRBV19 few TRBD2 TGTGCCAGTAGAGGAGCGGGAGGGCTGTTTTTT CASRGAGGLFF
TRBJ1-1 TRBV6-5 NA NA TGTGCCAGCAAGGGGGGTTTTCGGGACACTGAAGCTTTCTTT CASKGGFRDTEAFF
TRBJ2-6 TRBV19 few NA TGTGACATGGGGGCCTGGGGCTCTGGGGCCAACGTCCTGACTTTC CDMGAWGSGANVLTF
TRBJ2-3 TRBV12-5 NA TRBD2 TGTGCTAGTGGTTTAACGGGAGGGCCGGGAGATACGCAGTATTTT CASGLTGGPGDTQYF
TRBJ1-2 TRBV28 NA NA TGTGCCAGCAGAAACGACGGACTGCGATCTCCCTATGGCTACACCTTC CASRNDGLRSPYGYTF
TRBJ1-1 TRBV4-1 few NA TGCGCCAGCAGCCACTTACAGACAGTTAACACTGAAGCTTTCTTT CASSHLQTVNTEAFF
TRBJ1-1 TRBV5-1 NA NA TGCGCCAGCAGCTTGGCCGCGGGGATGGGGGGATCTGAAGCTTTCTTT CASSLAAGMGGSEAFF
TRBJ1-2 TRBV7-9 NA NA TGTGCCAGCAGCCCCATGGGGGGACGCTCGGGTGGCTACACCTTC CASSPMGGRSGGYTF
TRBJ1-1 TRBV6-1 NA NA TGTGCCAGCAGTGAGCAATTCCGGGGAGAAGCTTTCTTT CASSEQFRGEAFF
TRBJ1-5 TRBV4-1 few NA TGCGCCAGCAGCCAAGAGGGCAGGGCCAGCCCCAATCAGCCCCAGCATTTT CASSQEGRASPNQPQHF
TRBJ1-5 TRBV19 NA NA TGTGCCAGTACATCCATTGGGGACTCGGAGAGGGCCCAGCATTTT CASTSIGDSERAQHF
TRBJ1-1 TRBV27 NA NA TGTGCCAGCAGTTTCACCCTGGACACTGAAGCTTTCTTT CASSFTLDTEAFF
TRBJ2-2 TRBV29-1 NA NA TGCAGCGTCGGACAGGGAGGGGGCACCGGGGAGCTGTTTTTT CSVGQGGGTGELFF
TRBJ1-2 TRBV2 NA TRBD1 TGTGCCAGCAGTGGAACAGGGGGCTTTGGCTACACCTTC CASSGTGGFGYTF
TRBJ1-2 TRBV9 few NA TGTGCCAGCAGCGTAGGGGGCTCGGGGGGCTACACCTTC CASSVGGSGGYTF
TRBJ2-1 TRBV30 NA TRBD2 TGTGCCTGGAGTGCGTCAAGCTATGGCGGGAGGGCCAATGAGCAGTTCTTC CAWSASSYGGRANEQFF
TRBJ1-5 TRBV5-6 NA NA TGTGCCAGCAGCTTGTGGGTCCTGGGCAATCAGCCCCAGCATTTT CASSLWVLGNQPQHF
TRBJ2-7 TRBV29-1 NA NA TGCAGCGTTGCGGGGTCGAGGACGGCATACGAGCAGTACTTC CSVAGSRTAYEQYF
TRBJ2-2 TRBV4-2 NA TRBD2 TGTGCCAGCAGCCAAGGTAGCGGGAGCTTGGCCGGGGAGCTGTTTTTT CASSQGSGSLAGELFF
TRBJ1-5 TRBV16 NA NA TGTGCCAGCAGCCAATCGACAGGCAATCAGCCCCAGCATTTT CASSQSTGNQPQHF
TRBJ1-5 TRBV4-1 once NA TGCGCCAGCAGCCAAGATCCACAGAGCAATCAGCCCCAGCATTTT CASSQDPQSNQPQHF
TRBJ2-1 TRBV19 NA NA TGTGCCAGTAGTATTTCCCTAGCTGATGAGCAGTTCTTC CASSISLADEQFF
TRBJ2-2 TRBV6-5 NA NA TGTGCCGGGAAAAGGACAAAGAACACCGGGGAGCTGTTTTTT CAGKRTKNTGELFF
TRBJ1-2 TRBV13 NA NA TGTGCCAGCAGCTCCCCCGATGACGGACACTATGGCTACACCTTC CASSSPDDGHYGYTF
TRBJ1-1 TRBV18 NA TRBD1 TGTGCCAGCTCACCTACTCACAGGGGAGGAACTGAAGCTTTCTTT CASSPTHRGGTEAFF
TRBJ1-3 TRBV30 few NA TGTGCCTGGAGCGGGACCGAGAGCTCTGGAAACACCATATATTTT CAWSGTESSGNTIYF
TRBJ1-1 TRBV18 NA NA TGTGCCAGCTCAGCGACAGAGAACACTGAAGCTTTCTTT CASSATENTEAFF
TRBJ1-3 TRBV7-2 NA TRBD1 TGTGCCAGCAGCTTAGCGCAGGGACAGGGAAACACCATATATTTT CASSLAQGQGNTIYF
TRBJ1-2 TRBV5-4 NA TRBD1 TGTGCCAGCAGCTTGGCCCTGACAGGGGGTAGCTATGGCTACACCTTC CASSLALTGGSYGYTF
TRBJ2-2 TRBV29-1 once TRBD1 TGCAGCGTTGGGGGACAGGGGAACACCGGGGAGCTGTTTTTT CSVGGQGNTGELFF
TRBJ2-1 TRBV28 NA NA TGTGCCAGCAGTTCTCAGGTGGGGCGGAATGAGCAGTTCTTC CASSSQVGRNEQFF
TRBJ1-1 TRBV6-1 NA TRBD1 TGTGCCAGCAGTCCAGAGTACAGGGGGGCTGCTGAAGCTTTCTTT CASSPEYRGAAEAFF
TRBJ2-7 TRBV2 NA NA TGTGCCAGCAGTCAAACGAGCGGAATCTACGAGCAGTACTTC CASSQTSGIYEQYF
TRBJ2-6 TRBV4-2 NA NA TGTGCCAGCAGCCAGTTAGGAAGGGACTCTGGGGCCAACGTCCTGACTTTC CASSQLGRDSGANVLTF
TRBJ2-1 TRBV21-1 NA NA TGTGCCAGCAGCAAAGTCTGGAGGTTGGCGTACTTCCCCAATGAGCAGTTCTTC CASSKVWRLAYFPNEQFF
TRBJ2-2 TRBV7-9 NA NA TGTGCCAGCAGCTACTCCATCTACACCGGGGAGCTGTTTTTT CASSYSIYTGELFF
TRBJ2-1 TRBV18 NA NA TGTGCCAGCTCACCAGGTTTCTACAATGAGCAGTTCTTC CASSPGFYNEQFF
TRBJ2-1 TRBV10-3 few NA TGTGCCATCAGTGGGGGAGGCCCTACCAATGAGCAGTTCTTC CAISGGGPTNEQFF
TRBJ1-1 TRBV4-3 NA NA TGCGCCAGCAGCCTTCGAGGAGGGGGGAACACTGAAGCTTTCTTT CASSLRGGGNTEAFF
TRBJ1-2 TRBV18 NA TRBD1 TGTGCCAGCTCGACCGGGACAGGAAACTATGGCTACACCTTC CASSTGTGNYGYTF
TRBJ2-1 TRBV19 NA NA TGTGCCAGCACTTCCCGGGCCCAAAGAAATGAGCAGTTCTTC CASTSRAQRNEQFF
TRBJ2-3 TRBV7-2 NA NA TGTGCCAGCAGCACAAACAGCGCAGATACGCAGTATTTT CASSTNSADTQYF